This TCR beta chain derives from a study of identical twins. Whole-study results and caveats: Within twin pairs, the out-of-frame alpha sequences they shared showed excess low generation probability. It was cross-sectional statistical analysis, not following the same donors, that the conclusions relied on. Excess sharing between twins was weaker in beta out-of-frame sequences.

The CDR3 sequence is 12 residues long. The germline V and J ends were trimmed by 3 bases and 4 bases, with 9 bases remaining between them. Per germline, CDR1 DFQATT and CDR2 SNEGSKA (reference sequence). A remark on this clonotype: The antigen remains undetermined.

TCRdb called the 5' RACE reads again in MiXCR, with one record for every CDR3 protein. Here the sample spans more than 1.5 million distinct CDR3 sequences, 25% to 35% being singletons. This TCR was recovered from a newborn girl in good health. The chain recombines TRBV20-1 with TRBJ2-5; possible D gene TRBD2, 5 bases. The sample consisted of cord blood. The CDR3 nucleotides are TGCAGTGCTAGCGGGGTTGGAGAGACCCAGTACTTC. It encodes CSASGVGETQYF.